This TCR beta chain was retrieved from a study of T cell responses to AZD1222 COVID-19 vaccine. In regard to this clone: The conserved phenylalanine or tryptophan is not found at the CDR3 terminus, so this likely reflects a read error. The DNA is omitted, as the CDR3 cannot be located on it reliably, and the CDR3 follows TCRdb's listing.

The germline CDR1 and CDR2 sequences are SGHDN and FVKESK. The CDR3 length equals 11 residues, ends included. This table comes from immunoSEQ multiplex PCR, and its TCRdb copy is limited to in-frame clones, with some not included. The sample has 95,000 to 110,000 clones; 91% are singletons. The sequence was collected from an adult in good health. The chain uses TRBV14 and TRBJ2-7; the table's D gene call, TRBD2, was not cross checked with the DNA. Sequenced here: peripheral blood, sampled on day 0 of AZD1222 vaccination. The CDR3: CASSQAVHTTL.